This entry lists 4 T cell receptor beta chains sequenced from one sample in a study of cytomegalovirus exposure and HLA in healthy donors. PCR employed 60 Vbeta and 13 Jbeta primers. The repertoire was sequenced with immunoSEQ multiplex PCR; TCRdb's copy has only in-frame clones and lacks some. The data hold some 140,000 clones, with 66% observed a single time. The sample comprised PBMCs. The receptors were gathered from a human donor in good health.

The genes are TRBV2 and TRBJ1-5, with a weak D call TRBD1 (6 bases). Germline CDR1 is SNHLY and CDR2 is FYNNEI. CDR3 length: 14 residues. V was trimmed by 5 bases and J by 4 bases, leaving 12 bases between them. This CDR3 is CASSLQGMNQPQHF. The CDR3 DNA sequence: TGTGCCAGCAGTCTCCAGGGGATGAATCAGCCCCAGCATTTT.

This clone was detected a few times. The chain carries TRBV11-2 and TRBJ1-5; D is undetermined. The length of the CDR3 is 15 residues. The germline V gene has CDR1 SGHAT and CDR2 FQNNGV. The germline V and J ends were trimmed by 5 bases and 0 bases, with 11 bases remaining between them. This CDR3 reads CASSLASNSNQPQHF. The DNA for the CDR3 is TGTGCCAGCAGCCTCGCCTCTAATAGCAATCAGCCCCAGCATTTT.

This clone was picked up one time. V is TRBV7-2 and J is TRBJ1-4; weak D call: TRBD1 (5 bases). Per the germline V gene, CDR1 is SGHTA and CDR2 is FQGNSA. The CDR3 length is 12 residues. V lost 0 bases and J lost 12, with 8 bases in between. CDR3 bases: TGTGCCAGCAGCTTAGCGGGGGGTCAACTGTTTTTT. Encoded protein: CASSLAGGQLFF.

This clone was recorded only once. J is TRBJ2-5 and V is TRBV10-3; D is undetermined. V lost 10 bases, J lost 2 bases, and 11 bases lay in between. In germline, CDR1 is ENHRY, CDR2 SYGVKD. This CDR3 contains 12 residues. The CDR3 sequence is CATGPRQETQYF. The DNA of the CDR3 is TGTGCCACCGGTCCGAGGCAAGAGACCCAGTACTTC.